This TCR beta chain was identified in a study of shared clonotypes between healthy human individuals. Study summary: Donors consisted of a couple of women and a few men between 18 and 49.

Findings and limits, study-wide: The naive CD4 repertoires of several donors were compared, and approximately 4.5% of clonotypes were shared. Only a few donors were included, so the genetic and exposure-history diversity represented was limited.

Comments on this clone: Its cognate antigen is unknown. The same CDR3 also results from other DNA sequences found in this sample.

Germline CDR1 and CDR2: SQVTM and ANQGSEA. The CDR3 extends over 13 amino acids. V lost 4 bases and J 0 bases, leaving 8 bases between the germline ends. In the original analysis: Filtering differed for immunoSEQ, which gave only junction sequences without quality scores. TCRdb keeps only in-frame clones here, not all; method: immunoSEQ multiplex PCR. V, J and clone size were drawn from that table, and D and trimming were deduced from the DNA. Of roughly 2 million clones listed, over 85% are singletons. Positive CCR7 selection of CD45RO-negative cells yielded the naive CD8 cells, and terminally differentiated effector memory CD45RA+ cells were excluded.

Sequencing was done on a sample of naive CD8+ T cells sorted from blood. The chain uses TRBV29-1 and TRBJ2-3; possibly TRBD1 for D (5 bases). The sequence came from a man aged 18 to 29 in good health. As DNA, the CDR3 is TGCAGCGTTGGACAGTCTAGCACAGATACGCAGTATTTT. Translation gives CSVGQSSTDTQYF.